A selection of T cell receptor beta chains follows, all from one sample in a study of Tregs in tolerant kidney transplant recipients. Sequencing was performed with immunoSEQ multiplex PCR; in TCRdb, only in-frame clones are kept and a portion is missing. This sample yields about 19,000 clones, of which 50% to 70% are seen a single time; around 3% belongs to the top ten. What these receptors recognize is not known. Sequencing used Tregs from blood cultured with allogeneic cells. Receptors originate from a human donor in good health. Each CDR3 is given with its conserved first and last residue. A D gene is named only where the DNA matches it firmly. Only some rows state a clone size, as once, few, many or a class for expanded clones.

v_call: TRBV21-1
j_call: TRBJ1-5
clone_size: few
cdr3_length: 14
d_call: NA
cdr3_nt: TGTGCCAGCAGCAGACAGGGATCTCATCAGCCCCAGCATTTT
cdr3_aa: CASSRQGSHQPQHF

v_call: TRBV11-3
j_call: TRBJ2-7
clone_size: NA
cdr3_length: 15
d_call: TRBD2
cdr3_nt: TGTGCCAGCAGCTTGCTAGCGGGAAAGGGATACGAGCAGTACTTC
cdr3_aa: CASSLLAGKGYEQYF

v_call: TRBV19
j_call: TRBJ2-1
clone_size: few
cdr3_length: 19
d_call: TRBD1
cdr3_nt: TGTGCCAGTAGTCTGGGACAGGGGGACCCCCTTTCTTCCTACAATGAGCAGTTCTTC
cdr3_aa: CASSLGQGDPLSSYNEQFF

v_call: TRBV15
j_call: TRBJ1-2
clone_size: NA
cdr3_length: 14
d_call: NA
cdr3_nt: TGTGCCACCAGCAGAGTCGGGGTTATTTATGGCTACACCTTC
cdr3_aa: CATSRVGVIYGYTF

v_call: TRBV7-2
j_call: TRBJ2-1
clone_size: NA
cdr3_length: 15
d_call: NA
cdr3_nt: TGTGCCAGCAGCTTAGGTCATAACTCCTACAATGAGCAGTTCTTC
cdr3_aa: CASSLGHNSYNEQFF

v_call: TRBV6-5
j_call: TRBJ1-1
clone_size: few
cdr3_length: 15
d_call: NA
cdr3_nt: TGTGCCAGCAGTTACGGCAGGGGTTGGGCCACTGAAGCTTTCTTT
cdr3_aa: CASSYGRGWATEAFF

v_call: TRBV2
j_call: TRBJ1-6
clone_size: NA
cdr3_length: 13
d_call: NA
cdr3_nt: TGTGCCAGCAGTGTACAGGGTAATTCACCCCTCCACTTT
cdr3_aa: CASSVQGNSPLHF

v_call: TRBV12-5
j_call: TRBJ2-2
clone_size: few
cdr3_length: 16
d_call: NA
cdr3_nt: TGTGCTAGTGGTTTGGTAGTAGTCCCGGGGACCGGGGAGCTGTTTTTT
cdr3_aa: CASGLVVVPGTGELFF

v_call: TRBV6-6
j_call: TRBJ2-7
clone_size: NA
cdr3_length: 15
d_call: TRBD1
cdr3_nt: TGTGCCAGCAGGAACTCCGGGACAGGAGCCTACGAGCAGTACTTC
cdr3_aa: CASRNSGTGAYEQYF

v_call: TRBV6-5
j_call: TRBJ1-2
clone_size: NA
cdr3_length: 14
d_call: TRBD1
cdr3_nt: TGTGCCAGCAGCCTAATACAGGGGGCGGATGGCTACACCTTC
cdr3_aa: CASSLIQGADGYTF

v_call: TRBV4-1
j_call: TRBJ2-7
clone_size: NA
cdr3_length: 17
d_call: TRBD2
cdr3_nt: TGCGCCAGCAGCCAAGCCCGCGGACTAGCGGGCCGCTACGGGCAGTACTTC
cdr3_aa: CASSQARGLAGRYGQYF

v_call: TRBV19
j_call: TRBJ1-5
clone_size: NA
cdr3_length: 18
d_call: TRBD1
cdr3_nt: TGTGCCAGTAGGCGACAGGGAGGCTCATCTTATAGCAATCAGCCCCAGCATTTT
cdr3_aa: CASRRQGGSSYSNQPQHF

v_call: TRBV7-3
j_call: TRBJ1-1
clone_size: NA
cdr3_length: 16
d_call: NA
cdr3_nt: TGTGCCAGCAGCCCGCCGACTGACCCAGTGAACACTGAAGCTTTCTTT
cdr3_aa: CASSPPTDPVNTEAFF

v_call: TRBV15
j_call: TRBJ1-4
clone_size: few
cdr3_length: 15
d_call: NA
cdr3_nt: TGTGCCACCAAAAGACAGCGTGCAACTAATGAAAAACTGTTTTTT
cdr3_aa: CATKRQRATNEKLFF

v_call: TRBV6-5
j_call: TRBJ1-2
clone_size: NA
cdr3_length: 14
d_call: TRBD1
cdr3_nt: TGTGCCACCAACCGATTCGGACAGGGAGATGGCTACACCTTC
cdr3_aa: CATNRFGQGDGYTF

v_call: TRBV30
j_call: TRBJ2-7
clone_size: once
cdr3_length: 16
d_call: NA
cdr3_nt: TGTGCCTGGAGATCCCCCCGCGTCGTTAAAGCTAGCGAGCAGTACTTC
cdr3_aa: CAWRSPRVVKASEQYF

v_call: TRBV30
j_call: TRBJ1-5
clone_size: NA
cdr3_length: 16
d_call: NA
cdr3_nt: TGTGCCTGGAGTGTACTTGACCCAGGGACGCGGCAGCCCCAGCATTTT
cdr3_aa: CAWSVLDPGTRQPQHF

v_call: TRBV10-2
j_call: TRBJ1-1
clone_size: NA
cdr3_length: 16
d_call: NA
cdr3_nt: TGCGCCAGCATGTTTTCTGGGGCATTCATGAACACTGAAGCTTTCTTT
cdr3_aa: CASMFSGAFMNTEAFF

v_call: TRBV18
j_call: TRBJ2-7
clone_size: NA
cdr3_length: 14
d_call: NA
cdr3_nt: TGTGCCAGCTCAACATATAGCGCGTCCTACGAGCAGTACTTC
cdr3_aa: CASSTYSASYEQYF

v_call: TRBV2
j_call: TRBJ1-1
clone_size: few
cdr3_length: 14
d_call: NA
cdr3_nt: TGTGCCAGCAGATCACAGGGCTTGAACACTGAAGCTTTCTTT
cdr3_aa: CASRSQGLNTEAFF

v_call: TRBV6-6
j_call: TRBJ1-4
clone_size: NA
cdr3_length: 16
d_call: TRBD1
cdr3_nt: TGTGCCAGCAGTAACGGACAGGGGGCTGTTAATGAAAAACTGTTTTTT
cdr3_aa: CASSNGQGAVNEKLFF

v_call: TRBV7-9
j_call: TRBJ2-7
clone_size: once
cdr3_length: 15
d_call: TRBD2
cdr3_nt: TGTGCCAGCAGGTCCGGGACTAGCGACTCCTACGAGCAGTACTTC
cdr3_aa: CASRSGTSDSYEQYF

v_call: TRBV6-9
j_call: TRBJ1-2
clone_size: NA
cdr3_length: 15
d_call: NA
cdr3_nt: TGTGCCAGCAGTTACTCGGGCGGGGGAACCTATGGCTACACCTTC
cdr3_aa: CASSYSGGGTYGYTF

v_call: TRBV4-1
j_call: TRBJ2-7
clone_size: NA
cdr3_length: 16
d_call: NA
cdr3_nt: TGCGCCAGCAGCCAAGTATCAGGGGTCCTATCCTACGAGCAGTACTTC
cdr3_aa: CASSQVSGVLSYEQYF

v_call: TRBV5-1
j_call: TRBJ2-3
clone_size: NA
cdr3_length: 14
d_call: TRBD1
cdr3_nt: TGCGCCAGCAGCCCGGACAGGGGAACAGATACGCAGTATTTT
cdr3_aa: CASSPDRGTDTQYF

v_call: TRBV29-1
j_call: TRBJ1-3
clone_size: NA
cdr3_length: 14
d_call: NA
cdr3_nt: TGCAGCGTTGAAAAGGGGGTGACTGGAAACACCATATATTTT
cdr3_aa: CSVEKGVTGNTIYF

v_call: TRBV5-1
j_call: TRBJ1-2
clone_size: few
cdr3_length: 12
d_call: NA
cdr3_nt: TGCGCCAGCAGCTTGACCACCACTGGCTACACCTTC
cdr3_aa: CASSLTTTGYTF

v_call: TRBV9
j_call: TRBJ1-4
clone_size: once
cdr3_length: 16
d_call: TRBD1
cdr3_nt: TGTGCCAGCAGTCGTCGACAGGGGGTTCATAATGAAAAACTGTTTTTT
cdr3_aa: CASSRRQGVHNEKLFF

v_call: TRBV27
j_call: TRBJ2-1
clone_size: few
cdr3_length: 15
d_call: TRBD1
cdr3_nt: TGTGCCAGCAGGAACCCGGGACAGGGGGCGACTGAGCAGTTCTTC
cdr3_aa: CASRNPGQGATEQFF

v_call: TRBV7-6
j_call: TRBJ2-7
clone_size: NA
cdr3_length: 14
d_call: NA
cdr3_nt: TGTGCCAGCAGCTTACTTGGAGGGCCCTACGAGCAGTACTTC
cdr3_aa: CASSLLGGPYEQYF

v_call: TRBV5-5
j_call: TRBJ1-5
clone_size: once
cdr3_length: 13
d_call: NA
cdr3_nt: TGTGCCAGCAGCCCTATCCATAATCAGCCCCAGCATTTT
cdr3_aa: CASSPIHNQPQHF

v_call: TRBV7-3
j_call: TRBJ2-3
clone_size: NA
cdr3_length: 18
d_call: NA
cdr3_nt: TGTGCCAGCAGCACTCTTAGTGGTTTTGGGGGGGCCTCAGATACGCAGTATTTT
cdr3_aa: CASSTLSGFGGASDTQYF

v_call: TRBV28
j_call: TRBJ2-7
clone_size: once
cdr3_length: 14
d_call: NA
cdr3_nt: TGTGCCAGCAGTCCCCCGGGATTGGGATACGAGCAGTACTTC
cdr3_aa: CASSPPGLGYEQYF

v_call: TRBV5-8
j_call: TRBJ2-7
clone_size: few
cdr3_length: 12
d_call: TRBD1
cdr3_nt: TGTGCCAGCAGCCGGACAGGGGGCGAGCAGTACTTC
cdr3_aa: CASSRTGGEQYF

v_call: TRBV2
j_call: TRBJ2-6
clone_size: NA
cdr3_length: 14
d_call: NA
cdr3_nt: TGTGCCAGCAGTCAAGACTCTGGGGCCAACGTCCTGACTTTC
cdr3_aa: CASSQDSGANVLTF

v_call: TRBV7-9
j_call: TRBJ1-5
clone_size: NA
cdr3_length: 17
d_call: TRBD1
cdr3_nt: TGTGCCAGCAGCTTAGGGACAGGGGAGGATAGCAATCAGCCCCAGCATTTT
cdr3_aa: CASSLGTGEDSNQPQHF

v_call: TRBV30
j_call: TRBJ2-2
clone_size: NA
cdr3_length: 15
d_call: NA
cdr3_nt: TGTGCCTGGAGTGTACGTCGCACTTACACCGGGGAGCTGTTTTTT
cdr3_aa: CAWSVRRTYTGELFF

v_call: TRBV5-4
j_call: TRBJ1-2
clone_size: NA
cdr3_length: 16
d_call: NA
cdr3_nt: TGTGCCAGCAGCCAAGAGGGAAGAGGGCGAAACTATGGCTACACCTTC
cdr3_aa: CASSQEGRGRNYGYTF

v_call: TRBV7-6
j_call: TRBJ2-7
clone_size: NA
cdr3_length: 15
d_call: NA
cdr3_nt: TGTGCCAGCAGCTTAGCGGCGGGGCCGCCCTACGAGCAGTACTTC
cdr3_aa: CASSLAAGPPYEQYF

v_call: TRBV11-3
j_call: TRBJ2-2
clone_size: NA
cdr3_length: 15
d_call: TRBD1
cdr3_nt: TGTGCCAGCAGCCTCGGACAGGGCTACACCGGGGAGCTGTTTTTT
cdr3_aa: CASSLGQGYTGELFF

v_call: TRBV6-6
j_call: TRBJ2-4
clone_size: few
cdr3_length: 15
d_call: TRBD2
cdr3_nt: TGTGCCAGCAGTTACGGCGGGGGGACCAAAAACATTCAGTACTTC
cdr3_aa: CASSYGGGTKNIQYF

v_call: TRBV11-2
j_call: TRBJ1-2
clone_size: NA
cdr3_length: 14
d_call: NA
cdr3_nt: TGTGCCAGCAGCTTACAGGGGACTAACTATGGCTACACCTTC
cdr3_aa: CASSLQGTNYGYTF